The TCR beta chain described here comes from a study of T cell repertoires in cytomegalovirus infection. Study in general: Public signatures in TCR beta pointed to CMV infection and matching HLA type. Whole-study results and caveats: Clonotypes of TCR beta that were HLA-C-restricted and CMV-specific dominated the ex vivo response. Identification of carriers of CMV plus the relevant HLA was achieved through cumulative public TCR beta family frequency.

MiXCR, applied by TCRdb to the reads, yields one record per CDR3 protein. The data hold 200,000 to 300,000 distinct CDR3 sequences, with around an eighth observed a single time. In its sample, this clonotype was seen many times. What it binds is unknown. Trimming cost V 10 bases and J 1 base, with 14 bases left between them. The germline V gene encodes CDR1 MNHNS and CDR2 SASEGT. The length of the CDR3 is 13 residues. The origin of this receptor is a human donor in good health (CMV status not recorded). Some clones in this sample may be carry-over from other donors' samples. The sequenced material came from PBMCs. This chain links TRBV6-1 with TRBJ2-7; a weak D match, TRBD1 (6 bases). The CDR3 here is CATTQGTSYEQYF. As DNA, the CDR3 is TGTGCCACCACACAGGGTACTTCCTACGAGCAGTACTTC.